The rows below give T cell receptor beta chains drawn from one sample of a study of blood T cells in healthy people across ages. Each CDR3 protein is one row after TCRdb ran MiXCR on the 5' RACE reads. Of 1.8 million or so distinct CDR3 sequences listed, 39% were seen once; the top ten hold 20% to 25%. The specimen sequenced was blood. The receptors originated from a human donor in good health. The CDR3 runs from the conserved cysteine through the conserved F or W. D genes are given only for firm matches. A clone size is listed for some rows: how often the clone was seen (once, few, many), or a class if it is expanded.

j_gene,d_gene,v_gene,abundance,CDR3nt,CDR3aa
TRBJ1-2,.,TRBV7-9,.,TGTGCCAGCAGCTTTATAACAGACTATGGCTACACCTTC,CASSFITDYGYTF
TRBJ2-1,TRBD1,TRBV28,.,TGTGCCAGCAGACTGGGACAGGCCTTTTACAATGAGCAGTTCTTC,CASRLGQAFYNEQFF
TRBJ2-5,TRBD1,TRBV10-3,many,TGTGCCATCAGTGAGGATTGGGACAGGGACTTCCAAGAGACCCAGTACTTC,CAISEDWDRDFQETQYF
TRBJ1-2,.,TRBV7-2,few,TGTGCCAGCAGCTTAGCGGCAGGGTCGGGCGGCTACACCTTC,CASSLAAGSGGYTF
TRBJ1-2,TRBD1,TRBV7-3,.,TGTGCCAGCAGCTTAGAGCCGGGACAGCTATATGGCTACACCTTC,CASSLEPGQLYGYTF
TRBJ1-2,TRBD1,TRBV6-2/TRBV6-3,few,TGTGCCAGCATCGACAGGGGAGGACACGGCTACACCTTC,CASIDRGGHGYTF
TRBJ2-7,.,TRBV7-8,few,TGTGCCAGCAGCAGTAATGGACGGTACGAGCAGTACTTC,CASSSNGRYEQYF
TRBJ1-2,TRBD1,TRBV6-5,.,TGTGCCAGTAAACAGGGGGCGAATTACGATGGCTACACCTTC,CASKQGANYDGYTF
TRBJ2-3,.,TRBV10-3,few,TGTGCCATCAGTTCCCAGGATACTAGCACAGATACGCAGTATTTT,CAISSQDTSTDTQYF
TRBJ2-1,.,TRBV6-2/TRBV6-3,.,TGTGCCAGCCTCCTATCGACAGGATACAATGAGCAGTTCTTC,CASLLSTGYNEQFF
TRBJ2-7,TRBD1,TRBV29-1,many,TGCAGCGTTGAAAGACAGGGTGTCTACGAGCAGTACTTC,CSVERQGVYEQYF
TRBJ1-5,.,TRBV6-6,many,TGTGCCAGCAGCCCTCGGATGACGGGAATCAACAATCAGCCCCAGCATTTT,CASSPRMTGINNQPQHF
TRBJ2-7,.,TRBV29-1,.,TGCAGCGTTCTGATAGCGACGCCTTACAATGAGCAGTACTTC,CSVLIATPYNEQYF
TRBJ1-1,.,TRBV5-1,.,TGCGCCAGCAGCTTGGGCTATGGACCCAACTTAGGGAACACTGAAGCTTTCTTT,CASSLGYGPNLGNTEAFF
TRBJ2-1,TRBD2,TRBV9,few,TGTGCCAGCAGCGTAGTGAGTGCGGGGGGGCCATACAATGAGCAGTTCTTC,CASSVVSAGGPYNEQFF
TRBJ1-2,.,TRBV24-1,.,TGTGCCACCAGTGATTGGGAGGGGACGGGTGGCTACACCTTC,CATSDWEGTGGYTF
TRBJ1-2,.,TRBV4-3,once,TGCGCCAGCAGCCAAGATATAAACAGCTATGACTACACCTTC,CASSQDINSYDYTF
TRBJ1-6,.,TRBV7-2,.,TGTGCCAGCAGCGCATATGGGGGGTTGGGTTCACCCCTCCACTTT,CASSAYGGLGSPLHF